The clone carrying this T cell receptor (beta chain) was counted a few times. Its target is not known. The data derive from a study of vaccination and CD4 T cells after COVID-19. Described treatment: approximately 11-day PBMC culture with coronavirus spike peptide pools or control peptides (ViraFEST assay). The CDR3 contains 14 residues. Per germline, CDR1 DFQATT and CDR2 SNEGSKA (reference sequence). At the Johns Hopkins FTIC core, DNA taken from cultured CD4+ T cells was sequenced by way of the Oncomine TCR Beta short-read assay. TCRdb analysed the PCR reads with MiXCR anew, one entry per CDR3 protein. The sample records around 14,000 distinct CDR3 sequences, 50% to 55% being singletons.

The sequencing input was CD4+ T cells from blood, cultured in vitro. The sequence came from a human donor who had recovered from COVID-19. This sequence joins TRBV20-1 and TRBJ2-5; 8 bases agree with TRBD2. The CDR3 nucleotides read TGCAGCCCTTTAGCGGGGTCATTCCAAGAGACCCAGTACTTC. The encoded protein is CSPLAGSFQETQYF.